This paragraph covers one T cell receptor (beta chain) sequence. Its recognized antigen is unknown. No much larger clone exists at a distance of one base, and base qualities are not known. This entry comes from a study of T cells in narcolepsy (dated by TCRdb to the late 2010s). Regarding the complete study: Healthy control donors were enrolled in the study alongside patients who had narcolepsy type 1 or type 2 (NT1, NT2). To look for autoreactive T cells in narcolepsy patients that target self-antigens of hypocretin neurons (hypocretin, TRIB2), the study used TCR Vbeta sequencing to follow clonotypes in blood and CSF. On the study overall, not on this receptor specifically: Autoreactive clonotypes were reported to be detected serially in the blood of the same patients and of different patients, but not in the blood of healthy controls. No sequences matching autoreactive T cell clones were contained in some blood memory CD4+ repertoires from patients and controls. Patients and controls had comparable numbers of sequenced blood memory CD4+ clonotypes, averaging about 37,000 and 33,000, respectively. Plots comparing CSF and blood CD4+ T cell clonotypes from the same patient highlighted HCRT-specific and TRIB2-specific autoreactive clonotypes.

The CDR3 holds 14 amino acids from the cysteine to the phenylalanine. The only DNA kept is the CDR3, 42 bases in frame from the first base. The trim is 7 bases for V and 7 bases for J, with a gap of 19 bases between the germline ends. Sequences MNHEY (CDR1) and SVGAGI (CDR2) are obtained from the germline V gene. The library relied on the immunoSEQ multiplex PCR assay. The table was pulled from immuneACCESS by TCRdb, which kept in-frame rearrangements only. Such tables lose some clones; where checked, under half of the loss comes from unresolved V genes, and the rest has no known cause. For this sample there are under 35,000 clones; around 80% appear just once. 1% to 1.2% of the sample is held by the ten biggest clonotypes. Memory CD4+ T cells were sorted ex vivo from peripheral blood of narcolepsy patients and healthy controls for TCR Vbeta sequencing.

The rearrangement combines TRBV6-5 with TRBJ1-1, with TRBD1 tentatively as D gene (6 bases match). This sequence was found in a human donor in good health. The material sequenced was memory (CD45RA-) CD4+ T cells from blood. Sample cell subset or site, as interpreted from the label and publication: memory T cells sorted ex vivo from peripheral blood. CDR3 protein: CASTTSFQGNEAFF. The sequenced DNA: TGTGCCAGCACTACTAGCTTTCAGGGGAATGAAGCTTTCTTT.